This T cell receptor (beta chain) was recorded in a study of CD8 T cells in Susac syndrome. Random hexamers were used to reverse transcribe roughly 0.45 to 1 ug of RNA. TCRdb reanalysed the immunoSEQ multiplex PCR reads using MiXCR and keeps one entry per CDR3 protein. The sample lists about 180,000 distinct CDR3 sequences, 85% to 95% occurring once. CDR1 and CDR2 (germline): DFQATT, SNEGSKA (reference sequence). This CDR3 spans 14 amino acids. V shed 2 bases and J shed 4 bases, with 14 bases lying between them. High-throughput TCR beta sequencing covered peripheral CD8+ and CD4+ T cells. Patients with Susac syndrome showed fulfilment of recently defined diagnostic criteria for definite or probable disease.

The V and J genes are TRBV20-1 and TRBJ1-1; D perhaps matches TRBD1 (5 bases). The receptor comes from a human donor with Susac syndrome. Material: CD4+ T cells from PBMCs. The CDR3 region is CSARLGPGGTEAFF. CDR3 bases: TGCAGTGCTAGACTGGGCCCGGGGGGCACTGAAGCTTTCTTT.